This T cell receptor (beta chain) was captured by sequencing in a study of blood T cell repertoires in COVID-19. Study as a whole: Nucleic acid was either cDNA or gDNA, and it came from T cells, B-cell-depleted T cells, or PBMCs.

Using immunoSEQ multiplex PCR, the repertoire was profiled, and TCRdb retains in-frame clones only, with some absent. The sample lists roughly 75,000 clones; over 65% were seen once. The germline gives CDR1 LNHDA, CDR2 SQIVND (reference sequence). CDR3 length: 15 amino acids. Trimming left V 6 bases short and J 1 base short, with 15 bases between. The TCR comes from a human donor with acute or convalescent COVID-19. The donor label of this sample is uncertain. The rearrangement joins TRBV19 to TRBJ2-5; weak D call: TRBD1 (5 bases). The sequenced material came from peripheral blood. This chain's CDR3 is CASRVRAGFQETQYF. CDR3 coding DNA: TGTGCCAGTAGGGTAAGGGCAGGGTTCCAAGAGACCCAGTACTTC.